The 12 T cell receptor beta chains presented below share a single source sample, sequenced in a study of HIV-infected children after antiretroviral therapy interruption. RNA-based 3' RACE libraries used unique molecular identifiers. Each CDR3 protein gets one entry after TCRdb re-called the 3' RACE reads with MiXCR. The data show more than 85,000 distinct CDR3 sequences, approximately 6.9% seen once. Treatment defined: PENTA 11 planned treatment interruption arm or continuous ART arm. Sequenced material: CD45RA+ CD4+ T cells from PBMCs, pooled from several time points, taken from a donor given antiretroviral therapy, either interrupted or continuous. As to subset: naive CD4+ CD45RA+ CD45RO- T cells. The receptors originated from a pool of human donors with HIV.

This clonotype was counted ten times or more. CDR3 amino acids: CASSGGGFGAGKTTEAFF. DNA of the CDR3: TGTGCCAGCAGTGGGGGTGGCTTTGGGGCAGGGAAGACCACTGAAGCTTTCTTT. The chain has TRBV2 and TRBJ1-1, with D perhaps TRBD1 (5 bases). The CDR3 extends over 18 amino acids. Per the germline V gene, CDR1 is SNHLY and CDR2 is FYNNEI. Trimming took 4 bases from V and 4 from J, leaving 25 bases between them.

This clonotype occurred many times. The CDR3 here is CASSFRAMNTEAFF. Written as DNA, the CDR3 is TGTGCCAGCAGCTTCAGGGCGATGAACACTGAAGCTTTCTTT. The V call is TRBV7-9, the J call TRBJ1-1, with a weak D call TRBD1 (5 bases). Trimming removed 3 bases from V and 0 bases from J, with 8 bases in between. Germline V CDR1 and CDR2: SEHNR, FQNEAQ (reference sequence). CDR3 size: 14 residues.

In this sample, this clonotype turned up many times. This chain links TRBV2 with TRBJ2-7; D perhaps matches TRBD1 (5 bases). Trimming shortened V by 8 bases and J by 2 bases, and 13 bases separated the two germline ends. Germline assignment: CDR1 SNHLY and CDR2 FYNNEI. The CDR3 runs to 13 residues. CDR3 DNA sequence: TGTGCCAGCTGTTTACAGGTAACCTACGAGCAGTACTTC. It translates to CASCLQVTYEQYF.

This clonotype was counted between two and nine times. The chain combines TRBV5-1 with TRBJ1-1; D unresolved. Germline loops: CDR1 SGHRS, CDR2 YFSETQ. The CDR3 runs to 13 residues. The V end lost 0 bases, the J end lost 5 bases, and 8 bases lay between the germline ends. The CDR3 loop reads CASSLETETEAFF. Written as DNA, the CDR3 is TGCGCCAGCAGCTTGGAGACGGAGACTGAAGCTTTCTTT.

This clonotype was detected a few times. The chain links TRBV14 to TRBJ2-6, with unresolved D. Trimming removed 4 bases at V and 0 bases at J, with 10 bases between. Germline loops: CDR1 SGHDN, CDR2 FVKESK. This CDR3 comprises 16 residues. For the CDR3, the DNA is TGTGCCAGCAGCCGAAGCAGTTTCTCTGGGGCCAACGTCCTGACTTTC. Translation: CASSRSSFSGANVLTF. Variable domain in full (rest from reference TRBV14 and TRBJ2-6): EAGVTQFPSHSVIEKGQTVTLRCDPISGHDNLYWYRRVMGKEIKFLLHFVKESKQDESGMPNNRFLAERTGGTYSTLKVQPAELEDSGVYFCASSRSSFSGANVLTFGAGSRLTVL.

This clonotype appeared many times. The rearrangement joins TRBV6-1 to TRBJ1-3; D unresolved. CDR1 is MNHNS and CDR2 is SASEGT in the germline V gene. The CDR3 is made up of 15 amino acids. Trimming stripped 6 bases from V and 1 base from J, with 13 bases between. CDR3 nucleotide sequence: TGTGCCAGCAGCGACCCTGGACTTTCTGGAAACACCATATATTTT. This encodes CASSDPGLSGNTIYF.

This clonotype was detected ten times or more. Written as DNA, the CDR3 is TGTGCCAGCAGCTTAAGTGAGGGCATGAACACTGAAGCTTTCTTT. It yields the protein CASSLSEGMNTEAFF. This rearrangement joins TRBV7-2 to TRBJ1-1; D remains ambiguous. The CDR3 sequence is 15 residues long. From germline, CDR1 is SGHTA and CDR2 FQGNSA. V lost 2 bases, J lost 0 bases, and 10 bases lay in between.

This clonotype was counted many times. The chain has TRBV5-1 and TRBJ2-5; D not resolved. The CDR3 runs to 14 residues. V gave up 0 bases and J gave up 0 bases, with 6 bases separating them. Germline V gene data show CDR1 as SGHRS and CDR2 as YFSETQ. The CDR3 here is CASSLDRDQETQYF. In DNA form, the CDR3 reads TGCGCCAGCAGCTTGGACCGGGACCAAGAGACCCAGTACTTC. Full variable domain (missing parts from reference TRBV5-1 and TRBJ2-5): KAGVTQTPRYLIKTRGQQVTLSCSPISGHRSVSWYQQTPGQGLQFLFEYFSETQRNKGNFPGRFSGRQFSNSRSEMNVSTLELGDSALYLCASSLDRDQETQYFGPGTRLLVL.

This clonotype was seen at least ten times. The V gene is TRBV7-2, the J gene TRBJ2-1, with 11 nucleotides matching TRBD2. V dropped 1 base and J dropped 6; count of bases not matched to a gene: 8. Per the germline V gene, CDR1 is SGHTA and CDR2 is FQGNSA. The CDR3 runs to 17 residues. The CDR3 loop is CASSLVGLGLAVNEQFF. The CDR3 region has the DNA TGTGCCAGCAGCTTAGTTGGTCTGGGACTAGCGGTCAATGAGCAGTTCTTC.

This clonotype appeared many times. The J gene is TRBJ2-5, the V gene TRBV20-1; 9 bases fit TRBD2. The length of the CDR3 is 14 residues. Losses at the gene ends were 2 bases for V and 4 bases for J; bases not matched to a gene: 5. The germline V gene has CDR1 DFQATT and CDR2 SNEGSKA (reference sequence). The CDR3: CSARRLAGSETQYF. The CDR3, as DNA: TGCAGTGCTAGACGGCTAGCGGGGTCAGAGACCCAGTACTTC.

Sample share makes this clonotype medium-sized. The chain has TRBV29-1 and TRBJ2-7; 10 bases are shared with TRBD1. V was pared by 5 bases and J by 6 bases, with 7 bases of the junction left unmatched. Germline CDR1 SQVTM, CDR2 ANQGSEA. This CDR3 is 13 amino acids long. The CDR3 sequence is CSVQGTGAGEQYF. The CDR3 DNA reads TGCAGCGTTCAAGGGACAGGGGCTGGCGAGCAGTACTTC.

The chain recombines TRBV14 with TRBJ2-1, with 7 bases lining up with TRBD2. The ends lost 8 bases at V and 5 bases at J; junction bases unmatched: 15. Looked up from germline, CDR1 is SGHDN and CDR2 is FVKESK. The CDR3 loop spans 16 amino acids. The CDR3: CASSLEPGTIHNEQFF. DNA for the CDR3: TGTGCCAGCTCACTCGAACCCGGGACTATACACAATGAGCAGTTCTTC.